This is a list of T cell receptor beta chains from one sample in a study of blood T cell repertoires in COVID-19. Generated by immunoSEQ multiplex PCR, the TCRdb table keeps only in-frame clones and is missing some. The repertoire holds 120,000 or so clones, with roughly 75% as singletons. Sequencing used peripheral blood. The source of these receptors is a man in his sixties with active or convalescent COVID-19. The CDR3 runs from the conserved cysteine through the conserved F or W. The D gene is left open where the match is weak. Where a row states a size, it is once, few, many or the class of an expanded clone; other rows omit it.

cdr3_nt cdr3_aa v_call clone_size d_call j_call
TGTGCCATCAGTGAGTCAGTAGGGGCCAGCTCTAACTATGGCTACACCTTC CAISESVGASSNYGYTF TRBV10-3 . . TRBJ1-2
TGTGCCAGCAGTCAGGACAGGGGGGCCGAGCAGTACTTC CASSQDRGAEQYF TRBV2 . TRBD1 TRBJ2-7
TGTGCCAGTTCGACTCTTAACTATGGCTACACCTTC CASSTLNYGYTF TRBV28 . . TRBJ1-2
TGCGCCAGCAGCCACTTTAGCGGGGGGGCCACAGATACGCAGTATTTT CASSHFSGGATDTQYF TRBV4-1 . TRBD2 TRBJ2-3
TGTGCCAGCAGCCTCGAGATTAACACTGAAGCTTTCTTT CASSLEINTEAFF TRBV11-3 . . TRBJ1-1
TGTGCCAGCAGCTACCCGACAGGGGTTGGGGGAAACACCATATATTTT CASSYPTGVGGNTIYF TRBV7-9 . TRBD1 TRBJ1-3
TGTGCCAGCAGTGACCTAGGGGGGGGCGCAACAGATACGCAGTATTTT CASSDLGGGATDTQYF TRBV28 . . TRBJ2-3
TGTGCCACCAGTGACCCTGGGACTAGCGGGAGGACAGAGACCCAGTACTTC CATSDPGTSGRTETQYF TRBV24-1 . TRBD2 TRBJ2-5
TGTGCCAGCAGCGCTAGCGGAAGCGAGCAGTACTTC CASSASGSEQYF TRBV7-2 . TRBD2 TRBJ2-7
TGTGCCAGTAGTCAGGGACAGAAAAACATTCAGTACTTC CASSQGQKNIQYF TRBV19 . TRBD1 TRBJ2-4
TGTGCCAGCAGTCCCCGAGGATGGGCCGGGGAGCTGTTTTTT CASSPRGWAGELFF TRBV27 . . TRBJ2-2
TGTGCCAGCAGCTTGGATAGGACTAGCTTCGAGCAGTACTTC CASSLDRTSFEQYF TRBV5-4 . TRBD2 TRBJ2-7
TGCAGTGCTAGTAGGGCGGGGAACTACAATGAGCAGTTCTTC CSASRAGNYNEQFF TRBV20-1 . . TRBJ2-1
TGCGCCAGCAGCCAAGATCGAAATAGCGGGAGTCGAGAAGATACGCAGTATTTT CASSQDRNSGSREDTQYF TRBV4-3 . TRBD2 TRBJ2-3
TGCGCCAGCAGCTTGGGGCAGGAGGGAGAGACCCAGTACTTC CASSLGQEGETQYF TRBV5-1 . . TRBJ2-5
TGTGCCAGCAGCCTACCCGGACAGGGTGGCGAGCAGTACTTC CASSLPGQGGEQYF TRBV7-9 . TRBD1 TRBJ2-7
TGTGCCAGCAGCTCGGGACTAGCGGGAGAGAATGAGCAGTTCTTC CASSSGLAGENEQFF TRBV5-4 . TRBD2 TRBJ2-1
TGCGCCAGCAGCTTTCTAGCGGGAGATAGTAATGAGCAGTTCTTC CASSFLAGDSNEQFF TRBV5-1 . TRBD2 TRBJ2-1
TGTGCCAGCAGCATGGGACTAGCGGGAGTCGGGGAGACCCAGTACTTC CASSMGLAGVGETQYF TRBV5-6 . TRBD2 TRBJ2-5
TGTGCCAGCAGCTTAGGTCAGGGCAGCAGCTACACCTTC CASSLGQGSSYTF TRBV7-2 few . TRBJ1-2
TGCGCCAGCAGCCAGGGGACAGGGGGCACCGGGGAGCTGTTTTTT CASSQGTGGTGELFF TRBV4-1 . TRBD1 TRBJ2-2
TGTGCCAGCAGGACCCTGGAGGGCAATCAGCCCCAGCATTTT CASRTLEGNQPQHF TRBV6-5 many . TRBJ1-5
TGTGCCAGTAGGGTGACAGGGGGATACCAGCCCCAGCATTTT CASRVTGGYQPQHF TRBV19 . TRBD1 TRBJ1-5
TGTGCCAGCAGCCGGGACAGAAGTAATCAGCCCCAGCATTTT CASSRDRSNQPQHF TRBV27 . TRBD1 TRBJ1-5
TGCGCCAGCAGCTTGGCCTCGGATGAGCAGTTCTTC CASSLASDEQFF TRBV5-1 . . TRBJ2-1
TGTGCCAGCAGCCTCGGACTAGCGACCTACAATGAGCAGTTCTTC CASSLGLATYNEQFF TRBV14 . TRBD2 TRBJ2-1
TGTGCCAGTAGTACGAGTCAGGTCCGGAACAATGAGCAGTTCTTC CASSTSQVRNNEQFF TRBV19 . . TRBJ2-1
TGTGCCAGCAGTTCCGCCACGGGGGTCCCCTACGAGCAGTACTTC CASSSATGVPYEQYF TRBV27 . . TRBJ2-7
TGTGCCATCAGTGAGTCAACGCTAGCGGGCACCGGGGAGCTGTTTTTT CAISESTLAGTGELFF TRBV10-3 . TRBD2 TRBJ2-2
TGTGCCAGTAGTATGAGGGGGGGCTGGTCAGATACGCAGTATTTT CASSMRGGWSDTQYF TRBV19 . . TRBJ2-3
TGTGCCAGCAGTTTAATCAGGGCCCACGAGCAGTACTTC CASSLIRAHEQYF TRBV12-3/TRBV12-4 few . TRBJ2-7
TGTGCCAGCAGTTCTGAATTGGGACTAGCGGGAGTGTACTTC CASSSELGLAGVYF TRBV2 . TRBD2 TRBJ2-7
TGTGCCAGCAGCTTGGCAGACATGGGGCCCTTCAATCAGCCCCAGCATTTT CASSLADMGPFNQPQHF TRBV5-8 . . TRBJ1-5
TGCGCCAGCAGCCAAGATCAGGGTTACGAGCAGTACTTC CASSQDQGYEQYF TRBV4-3 once . TRBJ2-7
TGTGCCAGCAGCGTAGATCTCGCGGGAGGTGGGACCGGGGAGCTGTTTTTT CASSVDLAGGGTGELFF TRBV9 . TRBD2 TRBJ2-2
TGTGCCAGCAGTTTGGTTGGACAGGGGGCTGGTGAAGCTTTCTTT CASSLVGQGAGEAFF TRBV28 . TRBD1 TRBJ1-1
TGTGCCAGCAGCCAAGTTCGGGGGACTAGCGGGAAGGGCTTC CASSQVRGTSGKGF TRBV3-1/TRBV3-2 once TRBD2 TRBJ2-7
TGTGCCAGCAGTGACTCGTGGGGCAGGGTCAGTGAGCAGTTCTTC CASSDSWGRVSEQFF TRBV6-4 . . TRBJ2-1
TGTGCCAGCAGTTCCCCGGGACTAGGCTACAATGAGCAGTTCTTC CASSSPGLGYNEQFF TRBV6-5 once TRBD2 TRBJ2-1
TGTGCCAGTAGTTCCAGGGGTGGACTAGCGGGAAGTAATGAGCAGTTCTTC CASSSRGGLAGSNEQFF TRBV19 . TRBD2 TRBJ2-1
TGTGCCAGCAGCTTAGCCACAGGGGGCGTAAAAACCTACGAGCAGTACTTC CASSLATGGVKTYEQYF TRBV7-9 few TRBD1 TRBJ2-7
TGTGCCAGCAGTGTCGCCGACAGGGTGGGAAACTACGAGCAGTACTTC CASSVADRVGNYEQYF TRBV25-1 . TRBD1 TRBJ2-7
TGTGCCAGCAGTTACGGGGGACTAGCTGTCGAGCAGTACTTC CASSYGGLAVEQYF TRBV6-5 . TRBD2 TRBJ2-7
TGTGCCAGCAGCTTTGGGACAGGGCGAGACATTCAGTACTTC CASSFGTGRDIQYF TRBV9 . TRBD1 TRBJ2-4
TGTGCCAGCAGTTCCCAAACGGGACAGGGGGCTGAAGCTTTCTTT CASSSQTGQGAEAFF TRBV27 . TRBD1 TRBJ1-1
TGTGCCAGCAGCGCCCAAAGCAGGGATTCACCCCTCCACTTT CASSAQSRDSPLHF TRBV9 . . TRBJ1-6
TGTGCCAGTAGTCCCGGACAGCATTACGAGCAGTACTTC CASSPGQHYEQYF TRBV19 . . TRBJ2-7
TGCAGCGGCAGAGAGGCGGGTTTGAACACTGAAGCTTTCTTT CSGREAGLNTEAFF TRBV29-1 . . TRBJ1-1
TGTGCCAGCAGCTTATTCTCAGACTATGGCTACACCTTC CASSLFSDYGYTF TRBV7-2 . . TRBJ1-2
TGTGCCAGCAGCATCGGGGACACACGGGAGCAGTACTTC CASSIGDTREQYF TRBV5-4 . . TRBJ2-7
TGTGCCAGCAGCGTAGGAGGGTCCACAGATACGCAGTATTTT CASSVGGSTDTQYF TRBV9 . . TRBJ2-3
TGTGCCAGCAGTTACTGGACTAGTGGGACTCACGAGCAGTACTTC CASSYWTSGTHEQYF TRBV6-5 . TRBD2 TRBJ2-7
TGTGCCATGAGCCAGTATAGCGGGAGCACAGATACGCAGTATTTT CAMSQYSGSTDTQYF TRBV10-3 . TRBD2 TRBJ2-3
TGTGCCAGCAGCTCCTCTCCCGGGAGCACCGGGGAGCTGTTTTTT CASSSSPGSTGELFF TRBV7-3 . . TRBJ2-2
TGTGCCAGCAGTTACAAAGCAGGGAACTATGGCTACACCTTC CASSYKAGNYGYTF TRBV6-5 . . TRBJ1-2